Following are 28 T cell receptor beta chains from one sample sequenced in a study of T cell responses to AZD1222 COVID-19 vaccine. TCRdb keeps only in-frame clones here, not all; method: immunoSEQ multiplex PCR. The profile covers approximately 180,000 clones, with just under 95% appearing a single time and around 1% taken by the ten largest. Sequencing used peripheral blood, obtained 28 days after the second dose of the MenACWY control vaccine. These receptors were collected from an adult who received the MenACWY meningococcal vaccine as a control.

In DNA, the CDR3 is TGCGCCAGCAGCTTGGTGGGGGGCCCTTCCACCGGGGAGCTGTTTTTT. This encodes CASSLVGGPSTGELFF. The gene calls are TRBV5-1 and TRBJ2-2; D is perhaps TRBD1 or TRBD2 (6 bases each). This CDR3 has 16 amino acids. CDR1 and CDR2 (germline): SGHRS, YFSETQ. Trimming pared 0 bases from V and 4 bases from J, leaving 13 bases between. The variable domain in full, completed from reference TRBV5-1 and TRBJ2-2, reads KAGVTQTPRYLIKTRGQQVTLSCSPISGHRSVSWYQQTPGQGLQFLFEYFSETQRNKGNFPGRFSGRQFSNSRSEMNVSTLELGDSALYLCASSLVGGPSTGELFFGEGSRLTVL.

This rearrangement joins TRBV18 to TRBJ1-1; D gene uncertain. Between the trimmed V and J ends, which lost 1 base and 5 bases, there was a span of 17 bases. CDR1 KGHSH and CDR2 LQKENI come from the germline V gene. This CDR3 comprises 16 residues. As DNA, the CDR3 is TGTGCCAGCTCACCACGGGCCGAACCGTCCGGGACTGAAGCTTTCTTT. Translated, it gives CASSPRAEPSGTEAFF.

This clone was recorded only once. The chain employs TRBV5-1 and TRBJ2-2; TRBD2 agrees at 13 bases. Germline values: CDR1 SGHRS, CDR2 YFSETQ. The CDR3 loop spans 16 amino acids. V was clipped by 4 bases and J by 3 bases; unmatched bases: 3. This chain's CDR3 is CASSQGLAGYTGELFF. CDR3 nucleotides: TGCGCCAGCAGCCAGGGACTAGCGGGGTACACCGGGGAGCTGTTTTTT.

This clone occurred once. The chain has TRBV28 and TRBJ1-2; the D gene is possibly TRBD1 (6 bases). Germline V gene lookup returns CDR1 MDHEN and CDR2 SYDVKM. The CDR3 totals 18 residues. V lost 6 bases and J lost 2, with 25 bases in between. The CDR3 here is CASSPRTRGGHWNYGYTF. For the CDR3, the DNA is TGTGCCAGCAGCCCAAGGACAAGGGGGGGCCACTGGAACTATGGCTACACCTTC.

This chain uses TRBV6-6 with TRBJ1-1; perhaps TRBD1 as D (6 bases). The germline V gene encodes CDR1 MNHNY and CDR2 SVGAGI (reference sequence). Trimming pared 5 bases from V and 4 bases from J, leaving 11 bases between. The length of the CDR3 is 13 residues. In nucleotides, the CDR3 is TGTGCCAGCAGTGGGGGGCTGAGCACTGAAGCTTTCTTT. As protein: CASSGGLSTEAFF.

The V and J genes are TRBV27 and TRBJ2-7; the D is unclear. The CDR3 is made up of 14 amino acids. Germline V gene sequence: CDR1 MNHEY, CDR2 SMNVEV (reference sequence). Trimming removed 0 bases from V and 1 base from J, with 7 bases in between. This chain's CDR3 is CASSLSPPSYEQYF. DNA for the CDR3: TGTGCCAGCAGTTTATCCCCACCTTCCTACGAGCAGTACTTC.

This rearrangement joins TRBV28 to TRBJ2-3; D might be TRBD1 (5 bases). The V and J ends lost 6 bases and 6 bases respectively, with 19 bases between them. This CDR3 spans 15 amino acids. Germline assignment: CDR1 MDHEN and CDR2 SYDVKM. CDR3 bases: TGTGCCAGCAGACCTCGGACACGAGGTCTGGATACGCAGTATTTT. Protein sequence: CASRPRTRGLDTQYF.

In DNA form, the CDR3 reads TGTGCCAGCAGTCTCCCCCTAGCGGGGTACGGTGAGCAGTTCTTC. Translated: CASSLPLAGYGEQFF. The chain joins TRBV28 to TRBJ2-1; 9 bases are shared with TRBD2. V lost 5 bases to trimming and J lost 9 bases; unmatched junction nucleotides: 11. Germline V lookup: CDR1 MDHEN, CDR2 SYDVKM. The CDR3 extends over 15 amino acids.

The chain links TRBV2 to TRBJ1-2, with D possibly TRBD1 on 6 matching bases. The CDR3 is 13 residues long. Deletions cut 9 bases from V and 2 bases from J, with 13 bases between. Germline CDR1 reads SNHLY; CDR2 reads FYNNEI. CDR3 DNA: TGTGCCAGTAGCAGGGGCGACAACTATGGCTACACCTTC. Protein: CASSRGDNYGYTF.

The V call is TRBV25-1, the J call TRBJ1-4, with D perhaps TRBD1 (6 bases). This CDR3 comprises 15 residues. V was pared by 3 bases and J by 4 bases, with 12 bases between. Germline V gene lookup returns CDR1 MGHDK and CDR2 SYGVNS. CDR3 region: CASSDNRAYNEKLFF. In DNA, the CDR3 is TGTGCCAGCAGTGATAACAGGGCTTATAATGAAAAACTGTTTTTT.

J is TRBJ1-2 and V is TRBV7-2, with D unresolved. The germline V gene encodes CDR1 SGHTA and CDR2 FQGNSA. This CDR3 spans 16 amino acids. V was cut by 3 bases and J by 1 base, with 15 bases left in between. The CDR3 bases are TGTGCCAGCAGCTTGGAGGCACTTTCGGGTAACTATGGCTACACCTTC. Encoded protein: CASSLEALSGNYGYTF.

The CDR3 bases are TGTGCCAGCAGTTCGACTGCTGGACAGCCGAGGAATGAGCAGTTCTTC. It yields the protein CASSSTAGQPRNEQFF. The gene calls are TRBV6-6 and TRBJ2-1; D perhaps matches TRBD1 (6 bases). Trimming removed 4 bases from V and 7 bases from J, with 20 bases in between. Germline CDR1 reads MNHNY; CDR2 reads SVGAGI (reference sequence). The CDR3 consists of 16 residues.

The DNA of the CDR3 is TGTGCCAGCAGCCTGGACTTCTATGGCTACACCTTC. Residues: CASSLDFYGYTF. The chain uses TRBV6-5 and TRBJ1-2; D call uncertain. The ends were cut back, 6 bases at V and 4 bases at J, with 9 bases in the middle. CDR3 length equals 12 residues. Germline CDR1 and CDR2: MNHEY and SVGAGI.

The gene calls are TRBV5-1 and TRBJ1-1; D not resolved. This CDR3 has 14 amino acids. Germline assignment: CDR1 SGHRS and CDR2 YFSETQ. V lost 4 bases and J lost 0, with 10 bases in between. CDR3: CASSPQPMNTEAFF. The CDR3 DNA follows: TGCGCCAGCAGCCCCCAGCCGATGAACACTGAAGCTTTCTTT.

This chain connects TRBV27 to TRBJ2-1, with 10 bases aligning to TRBD2. Germline trimming cut 3 bases from V and 4 bases from J; bases unmatched to any gene: 9. Germline V gives CDR1 MNHEY, CDR2 SMNVEV (reference sequence). The CDR3 is 17 amino acids. CDR3 DNA: TGTGCCAGCAGTTTCGGCCCACTAGCGGGATTATACAATGAGCAGTTCTTC. Translation: CASSFGPLAGLYNEQFF.

To note about this clone: A read error may produce the germline difference seen at one junction end. V is TRBV6-5 and J is TRBJ2-1; tentatively, D is TRBD1 (6 bases). The CDR3 length is 15 residues. Per the germline V gene, CDR1 is MNHEY and CDR2 is SVGAGI. The CDR3 loop is CASSYSRQGIGEHFF. CDR3 DNA sequence: TGTGCCAGCAGTTACTCACGCCAGGGGATCGGTGAGCATTTCTTC.

The gene calls are TRBV19 and TRBJ2-1, with TRBD2 matching over 8 bases. Germline V CDR1 and CDR2: LNHDA, SQIVND (reference sequence). This CDR3 is built from 16 residues. V lost 2 bases and J lost 6; bases outside the gene matches: 9. The CDR3: CASSISGLDWLNEQFF. DNA of the CDR3: TGTGCCAGTAGTATATCGGGACTAGATTGGCTCAATGAGCAGTTCTTC.

This sequence joins TRBV28 and TRBJ1-5, with no clear D. The CDR3 length is 15 residues. Per the germline V gene, CDR1 is MDHEN and CDR2 is SYDVKM. The germline V and J ends were trimmed by 3 bases and 2 bases, with 11 bases remaining between them. The DNA for the CDR3 is TGTGCCAGCAGTTTTCGGTGGGGTGGCAATCAGCCCCAGCATTTT. This encodes CASSFRWGGNQPQHF.

This clone was seen a single time. The chain links TRBV23-1 to TRBJ2-2; TRBD1 is a possible D gene (6 bases). TRBV23-1 is an ORF for which the function is uncertain. The V end was cut by 3 bases, the J end by 4 bases, with 9 bases between. The CDR3 runs to 14 residues. For the CDR3, the DNA is TGCGCCAGCAGTCAGCACAGGGCCACCGGGGAGCTGTTTTTT. The encoded protein is CASSQHRATGELFF.

The CDR3 DNA reads TGTGCCACCAGTGATTTATACCAGGGTGGCGGGGCTTTCTTT. This codes for CATSDLYQGGGAFF. The chain uses TRBV24-1 and TRBJ1-1; D perhaps matches TRBD1 (5 bases). The CDR3 length is 14 residues. The V and J ends lost 1 base and 11 bases respectively, with 16 bases between them. Per the germline V gene, CDR1 is KGHDR and CDR2 is SFDVKD.

The chain joins TRBV7-9 to TRBJ2-3, with 7 positions matching TRBD2. This CDR3 is built from 16 residues. Trimming took 5 bases from V and 3 from J; bases not matched to a gene: 11. From germline, CDR1 is SEHNR and CDR2 FQNEAQ (reference sequence). The CDR3: CASSALGRGGTDTQYF. Written as DNA, the CDR3 is TGTGCCAGCAGCGCGTTGGGACGGGGAGGGACAGATACGCAGTATTTT.

As for this clone: At one of its ends the junction is not consistent with the germline gene, which may arise from a read error. The V call is TRBV3-1 (or the pseudogene TRBV3-2), the J call TRBJ1-1; TRBD1 aligns across 9 bases. The V gene's germline CDR1 is LGHDT and CDR2 YNNKEL (reference sequence). The CDR3 consists of 14 residues. This chain's CDR3 is CASGHRGLNTEAFF. The CDR3 DNA reads TGTGCCAGCGGCCACAGGGGGCTAAACACTGAAGCTTTCTTT.

V gene TRBV6-5 combines with J gene TRBJ1-6, with 10 bases identical to TRBD1. CDR1 is MNHEY and CDR2 is SVGAGI in the germline V gene. This CDR3 region has 13 residues. With 10 bases clipped from V and 8 bases from J, the junction kept 5 bases outside the gene matches. This CDR3 reads CAIGTGADSPLHF. CDR3 bases: TGTGCCATCGGGACAGGGGCCGATTCACCCCTCCACTTT.

The chain couples TRBV29-1 to TRBJ1-2, with TRBD1 identical over 7 bases. V lost 7 bases, J lost 0 bases, and 5 bases stayed unmatched. CDR3 length: 13 residues. Germline assignment: CDR1 SQVTM and CDR2 ANQGSEA. The CDR3 DNA follows: TGCAGCGCAGGGGGGCATTCTAACTATGGCTACACCTTC. Protein sequence: CSAGGHSNYGYTF.

This clone was observed once. This rearrangement joins TRBV6-5 to TRBJ1-1; D unclear. Germline CDR1 and CDR2: MNHEY and SVGAGI. Trimming removed 6 bases from V and 0 bases from J, with 11 bases in between. This CDR3 region has 14 residues. DNA for the CDR3: TGTGCCAGCAGACTAGGACCATTGAACACTGAAGCTTTCTTT. Translation gives CASRLGPLNTEAFF.

In nucleotides, the CDR3 is TGTGCCAGCAGCTCCGGACAGCTTAATTCACCCCTCCACTTT. Protein sequence: CASSSGQLNSPLHF. J is TRBJ1-6 and V is TRBV5-4; possible D gene TRBD1, 6 bases. Germline assignment: CDR1 SGHNT and CDR2 YYREEE (reference sequence). Trimming took 3 bases from V and 6 from J, leaving 10 bases between them. This CDR3 has 14 amino acids.

The chain uses TRBV4-3 and TRBJ2-2; D not certain. Germline V gene data show CDR1 as LGHNA and CDR2 as YSLEER. The CDR3 runs 14 residues. The ends were cut back, 10 bases at V and 1 base at J, with 13 bases in the middle. The CDR3 region has the DNA TGCGCCACCGAAGAGATAATGAACACCGGGGAGCTGTTTTTT. Its translation is CATEEIMNTGELFF.

The rearrangement uses TRBV28 and TRBJ1-2; 8 bases fit TRBD1. The CDR3 contains 12 residues. CDR1 MDHEN and CDR2 SYDVKM come from the germline V gene. Losses at the gene ends were 6 bases for V and 8 bases for J; bases not matched to a gene: 5. The CDR3 is CASRPTGAGYTF. CDR3 nucleotide sequence: TGTGCCAGCAGACCGACAGGGGCCGGCTACACCTTC.